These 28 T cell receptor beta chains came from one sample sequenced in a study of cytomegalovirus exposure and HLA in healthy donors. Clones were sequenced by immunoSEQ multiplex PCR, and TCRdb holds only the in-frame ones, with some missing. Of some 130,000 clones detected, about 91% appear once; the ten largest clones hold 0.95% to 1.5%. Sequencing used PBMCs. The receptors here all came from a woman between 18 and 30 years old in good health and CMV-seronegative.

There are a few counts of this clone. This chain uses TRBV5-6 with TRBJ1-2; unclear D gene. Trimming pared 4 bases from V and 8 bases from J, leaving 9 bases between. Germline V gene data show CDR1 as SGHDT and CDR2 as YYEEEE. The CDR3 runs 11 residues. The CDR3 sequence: CASSLIYGYTF. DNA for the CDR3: TGTGCCAGCAGCCTGATCTACGGCTACACCTTC.

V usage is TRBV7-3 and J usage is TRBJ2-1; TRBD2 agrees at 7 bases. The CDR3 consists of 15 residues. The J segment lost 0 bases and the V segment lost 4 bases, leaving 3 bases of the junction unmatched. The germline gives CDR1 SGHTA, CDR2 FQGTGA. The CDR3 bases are TGTGCCAGCAGCTCGCGGGGGAGCTCCTACAATGAGCAGTTCTTC. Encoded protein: CASSSRGSSYNEQFF.

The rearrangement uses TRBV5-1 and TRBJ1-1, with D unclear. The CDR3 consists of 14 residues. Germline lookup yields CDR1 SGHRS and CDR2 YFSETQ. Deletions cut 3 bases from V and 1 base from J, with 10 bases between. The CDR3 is CASSSDWRNTEAFF. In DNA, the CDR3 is TGCGCCAGCAGCTCGGACTGGCGGAACACTGAAGCTTTCTTT.

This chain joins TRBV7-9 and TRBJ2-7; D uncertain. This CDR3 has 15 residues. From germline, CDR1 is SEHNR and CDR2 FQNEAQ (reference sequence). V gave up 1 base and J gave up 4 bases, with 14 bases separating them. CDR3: CASSLVQNKLYEQYF. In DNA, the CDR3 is TGTGCCAGCAGCTTAGTTCAGAACAAACTATACGAGCAGTACTTC.

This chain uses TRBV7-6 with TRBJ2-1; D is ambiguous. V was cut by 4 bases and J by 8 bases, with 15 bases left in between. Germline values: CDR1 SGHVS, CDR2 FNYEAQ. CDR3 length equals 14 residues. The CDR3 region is CASSSRGRSDEQFF. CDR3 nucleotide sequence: TGTGCCAGCAGCTCCCGCGGTAGGTCGGATGAGCAGTTCTTC.

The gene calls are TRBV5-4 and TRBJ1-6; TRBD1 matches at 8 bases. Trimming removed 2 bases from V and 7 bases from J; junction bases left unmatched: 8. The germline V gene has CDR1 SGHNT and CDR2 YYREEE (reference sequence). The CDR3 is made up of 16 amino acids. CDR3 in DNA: TGTGCCAGCAGCTTTGTCCCGGGACAGGCAAATTCACCCCTCCACTTT. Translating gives CASSFVPGQANSPLHF. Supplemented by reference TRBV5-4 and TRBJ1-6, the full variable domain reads ETGVTQSPTHLIKTRGQQVTLRCSSQSGHNTVSWYQQALGQGPQFIFQYYREEENGRGNFPPRFSGLQFPNYSSELNVNALELDDSALYLCASSFVPGQANSPLHFGNGTRLTVT.

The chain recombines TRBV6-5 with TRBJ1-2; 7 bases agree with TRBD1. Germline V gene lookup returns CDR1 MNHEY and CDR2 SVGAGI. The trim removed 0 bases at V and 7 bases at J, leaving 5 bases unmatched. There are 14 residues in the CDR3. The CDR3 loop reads CASSYSMTGSGYTF. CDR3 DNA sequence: TGTGCCAGCAGTTACTCTATGACAGGGAGTGGCTACACCTTC.

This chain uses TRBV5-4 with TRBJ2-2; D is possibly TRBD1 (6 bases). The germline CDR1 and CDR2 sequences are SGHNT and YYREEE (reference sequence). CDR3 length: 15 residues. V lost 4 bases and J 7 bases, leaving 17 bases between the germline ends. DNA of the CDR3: TGTGCCAGCAGCCCCCCGGCCAGGGGTGTCGGGGAGCTGTTTTTT. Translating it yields CASSPPARGVGELFF.

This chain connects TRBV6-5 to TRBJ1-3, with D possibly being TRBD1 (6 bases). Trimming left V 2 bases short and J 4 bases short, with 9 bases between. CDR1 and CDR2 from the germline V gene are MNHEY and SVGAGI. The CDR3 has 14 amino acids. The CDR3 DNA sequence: TGTGCCAGCAGTTACGGGGGGGCGGGAAACACCATATATTTT. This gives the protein CASSYGGAGNTIYF.

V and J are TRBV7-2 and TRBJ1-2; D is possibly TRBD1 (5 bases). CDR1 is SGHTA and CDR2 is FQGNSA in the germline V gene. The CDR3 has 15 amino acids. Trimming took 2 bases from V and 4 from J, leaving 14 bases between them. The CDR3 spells CASSLKFQGGYGYTF. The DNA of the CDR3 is TGTGCCAGCAGCTTAAAGTTTCAGGGAGGCTATGGCTACACCTTC.

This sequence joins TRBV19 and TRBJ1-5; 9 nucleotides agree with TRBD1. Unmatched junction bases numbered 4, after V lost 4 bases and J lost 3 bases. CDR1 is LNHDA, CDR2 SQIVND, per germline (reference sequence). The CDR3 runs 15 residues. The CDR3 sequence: CASSRTGEFNQPQHF. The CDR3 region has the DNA TGTGCCAGTAGTAGGACAGGGGAATTCAATCAGCCCCAGCATTTT.

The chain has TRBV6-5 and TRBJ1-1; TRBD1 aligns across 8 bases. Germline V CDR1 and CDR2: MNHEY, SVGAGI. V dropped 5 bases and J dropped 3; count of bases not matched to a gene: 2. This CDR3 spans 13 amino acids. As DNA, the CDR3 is TGTGCCAGCAGTGGGACAGGTTACACTGAAGCTTTCTTT. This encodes CASSGTGYTEAFF.

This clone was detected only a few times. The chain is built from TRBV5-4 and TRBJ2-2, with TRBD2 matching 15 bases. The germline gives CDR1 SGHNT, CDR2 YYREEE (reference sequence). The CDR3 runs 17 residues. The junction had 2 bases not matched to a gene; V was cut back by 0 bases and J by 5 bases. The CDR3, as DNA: TGTGCCAGCAGCTTGGGCGGACTAGCGGGGGGGACCGGGGAGCTGTTTTTT. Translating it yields CASSLGGLAGGTGELFF.

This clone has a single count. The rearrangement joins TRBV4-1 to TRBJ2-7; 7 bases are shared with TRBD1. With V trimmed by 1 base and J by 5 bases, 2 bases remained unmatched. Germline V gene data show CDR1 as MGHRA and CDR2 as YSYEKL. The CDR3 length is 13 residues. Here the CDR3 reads CASSQVGGHEQYF. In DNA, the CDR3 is TGCGCCAGCAGCCAAGTAGGGGGCCACGAGCAGTACTTC.

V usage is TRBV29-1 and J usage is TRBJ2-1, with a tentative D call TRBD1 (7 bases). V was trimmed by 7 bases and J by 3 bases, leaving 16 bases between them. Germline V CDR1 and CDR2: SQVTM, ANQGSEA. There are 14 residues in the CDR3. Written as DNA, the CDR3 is TGCAGCGCCAGGGGGTCGGGACTCTACAATGAGCAGTTCTTC. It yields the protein CSARGSGLYNEQFF.

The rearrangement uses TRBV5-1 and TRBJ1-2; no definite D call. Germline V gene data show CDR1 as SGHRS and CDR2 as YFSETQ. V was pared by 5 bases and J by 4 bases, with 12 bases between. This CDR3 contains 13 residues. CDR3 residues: CASRMTGIYGYTF. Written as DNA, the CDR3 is TGCGCCAGCAGGATGACCGGGATCTATGGCTACACCTTC. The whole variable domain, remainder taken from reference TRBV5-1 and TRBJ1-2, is KAGVTQTPRYLIKTRGQQVTLSCSPISGHRSVSWYQQTPGQGLQFLFEYFSETQRNKGNFPGRFSGRQFSNSRSEMNVSTLELGDSALYLCASRMTGIYGYTFGSGTRLTVV.

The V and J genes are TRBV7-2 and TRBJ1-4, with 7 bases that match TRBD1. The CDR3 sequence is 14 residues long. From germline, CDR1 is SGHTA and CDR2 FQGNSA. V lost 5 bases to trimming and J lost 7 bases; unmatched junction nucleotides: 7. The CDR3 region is CASSLTGSGEKLFF. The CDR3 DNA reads TGTGCCAGCAGCCTGACAGGGTCAGGTGAAAAACTGTTTTTT.

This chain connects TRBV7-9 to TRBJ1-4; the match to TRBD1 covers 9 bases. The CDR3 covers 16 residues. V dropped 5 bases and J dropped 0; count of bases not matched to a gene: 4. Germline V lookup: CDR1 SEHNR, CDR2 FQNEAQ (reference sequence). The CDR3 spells CASSPRQGATNEKLFF. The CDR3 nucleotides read TGTGCCAGCAGCCCCAGACAGGGGGCAACTAATGAAAAACTGTTTTTT. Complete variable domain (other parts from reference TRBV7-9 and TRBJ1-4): DTGVSQNPRHKITKRGQNVTFRCDPISEHNRLYWYRQTLGQGPEFLTYFQNEAQLEKSRLLSDRFSAERPKGSFSTLEIQRTEQGDSAMYLCASSPRQGATNEKLFFGSGTQLSVL.

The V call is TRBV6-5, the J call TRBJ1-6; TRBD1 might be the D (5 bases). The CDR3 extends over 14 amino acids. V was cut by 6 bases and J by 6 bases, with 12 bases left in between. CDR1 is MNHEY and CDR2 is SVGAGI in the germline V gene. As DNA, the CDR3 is TGTGCCAGCAGATCGCAGGGTGGTAATTCACCCCTCCACTTT. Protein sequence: CASRSQGGNSPLHF.

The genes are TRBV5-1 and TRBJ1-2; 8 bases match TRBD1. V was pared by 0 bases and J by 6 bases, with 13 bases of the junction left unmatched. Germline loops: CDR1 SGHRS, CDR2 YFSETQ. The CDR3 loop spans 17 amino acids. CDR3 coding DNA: TGCGCCAGCAGCTTGGAGGGACAGGCGGGCGTAGGGGATGGCTACACCTTC. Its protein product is CASSLEGQAGVGDGYTF.

CDR3 loop: CASSGNVGTGRSWAGNTIYF. CDR3 bases: TGTGCCAGCAGCGGTAATGTCGGGACAGGGCGCTCATGGGCTGGAAACACCATATATTTT. V usage is TRBV9 and J usage is TRBJ1-3, with 9 bases fitting TRBD1. Germline values: CDR1 SGDLS, CDR2 YYNGEE. CDR3 length equals 20 residues. V shed 3 bases and J 2 bases; nucleotides not matched to a gene: 18.

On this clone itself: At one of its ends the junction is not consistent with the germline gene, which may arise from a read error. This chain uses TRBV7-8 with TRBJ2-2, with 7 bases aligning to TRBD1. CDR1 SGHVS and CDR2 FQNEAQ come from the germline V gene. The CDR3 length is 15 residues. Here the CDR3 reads CASSWWAGGNGKLFF. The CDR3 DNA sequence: TGTGCCAGCAGCTGGTGGGCAGGGGGAAACGGGAAGCTGTTTTTT.

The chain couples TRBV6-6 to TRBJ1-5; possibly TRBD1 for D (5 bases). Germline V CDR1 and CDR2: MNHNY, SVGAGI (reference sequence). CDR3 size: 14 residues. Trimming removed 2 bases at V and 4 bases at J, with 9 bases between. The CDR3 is CASSYARDNQPQHF. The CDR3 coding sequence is TGTGCCAGCAGTTACGCCAGGGATAATCAGCCCCAGCATTTT.

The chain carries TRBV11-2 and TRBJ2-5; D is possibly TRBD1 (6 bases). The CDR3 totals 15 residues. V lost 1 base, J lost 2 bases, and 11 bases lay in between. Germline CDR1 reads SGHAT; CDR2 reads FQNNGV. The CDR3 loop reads CASSLGLQGQETQYF. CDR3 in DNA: TGTGCCAGCAGCTTAGGTCTCCAGGGGCAAGAGACCCAGTACTTC.

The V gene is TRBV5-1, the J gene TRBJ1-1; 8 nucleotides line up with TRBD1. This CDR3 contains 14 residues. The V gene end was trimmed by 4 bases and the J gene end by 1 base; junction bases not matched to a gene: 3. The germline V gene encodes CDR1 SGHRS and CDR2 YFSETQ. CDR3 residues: CASSDQGANTEAFF. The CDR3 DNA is TGCGCCAGCAGCGACCAGGGGGCGAACACTGAAGCTTTCTTT.

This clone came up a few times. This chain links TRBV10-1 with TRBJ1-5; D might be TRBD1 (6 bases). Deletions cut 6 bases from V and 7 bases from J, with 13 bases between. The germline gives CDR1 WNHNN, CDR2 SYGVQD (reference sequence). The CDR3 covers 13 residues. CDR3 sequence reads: CASSGQMDQPQHF. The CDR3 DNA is TGCGCCAGCAGCGGACAGATGGACCAGCCCCAGCATTTT.

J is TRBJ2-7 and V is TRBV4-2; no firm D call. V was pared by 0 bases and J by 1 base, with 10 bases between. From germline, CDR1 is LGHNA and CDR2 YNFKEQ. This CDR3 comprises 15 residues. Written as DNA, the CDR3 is TGTGCCAGCAGCCAAGAAGCCGTGCCGTCCTACGAGCAGTACTTC. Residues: CASSQEAVPSYEQYF.

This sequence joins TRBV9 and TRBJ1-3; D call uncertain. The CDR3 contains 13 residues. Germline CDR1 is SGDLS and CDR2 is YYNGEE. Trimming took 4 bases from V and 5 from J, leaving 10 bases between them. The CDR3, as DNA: TGTGCCAGCAGCTCCAATACTCGAAACACCATATATTTT. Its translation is CASSSNTRNTIYF.